This T cell receptor beta chain originates from a study of early T cells in non-severe SARS-CoV-2 infection. About the study: With bulk RNA from unsorted whole blood as input, sequencing yielded unpaired chains. General study points: Using VDJdb, the matching emphasized anti-spike CD8 responses while missing private and CD4 specificities.

The library protocol tagged individual cDNA molecules with unique molecular identifiers. MiXCR, run by TCRdb on the 5' RACE reads, gives a single entry per CDR3 protein. The sample has around 53,000 distinct CDR3 sequences, 9.5% to 15% seen once. From germline, CDR1 is SGHDN and CDR2 FVKESK. The CDR3 covers 14 residues. Trimming stripped 0 bases from V and 5 bases from J, with 8 bases between. A few counts support this clonotype. Its antigen is currently unknown. The clonotype comes from an adult who was a healthcare worker with PCR-confirmed SARS-CoV-2 infection or an uninfected control (not recorded which). The chain carries TRBV14 and TRBJ2-1, with D hard to call. This material consisted of whole blood, taken at baseline. The CDR3 nucleotides are TGTGCCAGCAGCCAAGAGGGGATTCACAATGAGCAGTTCTTC. Translating it yields CASSQEGIHNEQFF.